One sample yielded the 13 T cell receptor beta chains listed below, sequenced in a study of blood T cells in healthy people across ages. PCR was performed a second time for 7 to 11 cycles using a sample-barcoded 5' primer and a J-beta primer mix. TCRdb re-derived calls from the 5' RACE reads in MiXCR, one entry per CDR3 protein. The sample lists roughly 560,000 distinct CDR3 sequences, 24% seen once, with 8.7% in the top ten. These data were also filed under a second study, of T cells of mothers and their children.

The sequencing input was blood. The receptors stem from a boy younger than 18 in good health.

This clonotype was counted many times. The V gene is TRBV20-1, the J gene TRBJ2-5; 8 bases match TRBD1. The CDR3 is made up of 14 amino acids. V lost 3 bases to trimming and J lost 4 bases; unmatched junction nucleotides: 7. Per the germline V gene, CDR1 is DFQATT and CDR2 is SNEGSKA (reference sequence). CDR3 nucleotides: TGCAGTGCTAGCCAGCCAGGGGGCGCAGAGACCCAGTACTTC. Its translation is CSASQPGGAETQYF.

This clonotype was seen ten or more times. The genes are TRBV27 and TRBJ2-7; weak D call: TRBD2 (5 bases). V was clipped by 5 bases and J by 3 bases, with 11 bases between them. The CDR3 is 13 residues long. Germline V gene sequence: CDR1 MNHEY, CDR2 SMNVEV (reference sequence). The CDR3 region is CASSNGLNYEQYF. The CDR3 DNA reads as TGTGCCAGCAGTAACGGACTCAACTACGAGCAGTACTTC.

This chain uses TRBV19 with TRBJ2-5; D call uncertain. Trimming shortened V by 3 bases and J by 4 bases, and 21 bases separated the two germline ends. The germline gives CDR1 LNHDA, CDR2 SQIVND (reference sequence). There are 17 residues in the CDR3. In DNA form, the CDR3 reads TGTGCCAGTAGTATTTTACAGAACTTCGGACCGAGAGAGACCCAGTACTTC. Its translation: CASSILQNFGPRETQYF.

J is TRBJ2-2 and V is TRBV12-3 or TRBV12-4, with 12 bases lining up with TRBD2. V gave up 5 bases and J gave up 4 bases; unmatched junction bases: 5. This CDR3 contains 16 residues. The CDR3 DNA sequence: TGTGCCAGCAGTCCTAGCGGGAGGGCCGGCACCGGGGAGCTGTTTTTT. Its translation is CASSPSGRAGTGELFF.

This clonotype was observed many times. The chain uses TRBV12-3 or TRBV12-4 and TRBJ1-2; D is perhaps TRBD1 (5 bases). V was pared by 6 bases and J by 5 bases, with 13 bases between. CDR3 length: 13 residues. The CDR3 coding sequence is TGTGCCAGCAGCCCAACGGGGGGGTATGGCTACACCTTC. Amino acid sequence: CASSPTGGYGYTF.

The V gene is TRBV6-5, the J gene TRBJ2-4, with D tentatively TRBD1 (5 bases). The CDR3 is 14 amino acids. Trimming cost V 5 bases and J 2 bases, with 10 bases left between them. Germline CDR1 and CDR2: MNHEY and SVGAGI. The CDR3 region has the DNA TGTGCCAGCAGTACCCAGGGTACCAAAAACATTCAGTACTTC. It specifies CASSTQGTKNIQYF.

A few counts support this clonotype. V gene TRBV20-1 combines with J gene TRBJ2-4; D not certain. Germline CDR1 reads DFQATT; CDR2 reads SNEGSKA (reference sequence). This CDR3 comprises 12 residues. Trimming removed 3 bases from V and 8 bases from J, with 11 bases in between. CDR3 nucleotide sequence: TGCAGTGCTAGCTCCGAATTGGACATTCAGTACTTC. Translated: CSASSELDIQYF.

This clonotype turned up a few times. CDR3 sequence reads: CASSPKLGLAGHNEQFF. The CDR3 nucleotides read TGCGCCAGCAGCCCTAAACTGGGACTAGCGGGACACAATGAGCAGTTCTTC. The V gene is TRBV4-1, the J gene TRBJ2-1, with 13 bases aligning to TRBD2. Germline V gene sequence: CDR1 MGHRA, CDR2 YSYEKL. J gave up 5 bases and V 4 bases, and 8 bases lay outside the gene matches. There are 17 residues in the CDR3.

This clonotype was counted between two and nine times. One end of the junction varies from germline; a read error may be responsible. The chain joins TRBV7-7 to TRBJ2-1; TRBD2 matches at 10 bases. The CDR3 has 18 residues. Per germline, CDR1 SSHAT and CDR2 FNYEAQ (reference sequence). The CDR3: CASSLGSSGRAAYNEQFF. The DNA for the CDR3 is TGTGCTAGCAGCTTAGGATCTAGCGGGAGAGCCGCCTACAATGAGCAGTTCTTC.

In regard to this clonotype: Its ends do not fully match the called genes, so a read error is possible. V and J are TRBV5-1 and TRBJ2-1, with TRBD1 matching 11 bases. This CDR3 is 15 amino acids long. Germline CDR1 reads SGHRS; CDR2 reads YFSETQ. The DNA of the CDR3 is TGCGCCAGCAGCCTTGGACAGGGGGCTAGGTACGAGCAGCACTTC. Translated, it gives CASSLGQGARYEQHF.

This clonotype was counted a few times. V and J are TRBV7-8 and TRBJ1-6; 8 bases match TRBD1. Looked up from germline, CDR1 is SGHVS and CDR2 is FQNEAQ. This CDR3 region has 18 residues. V lost 6 bases, J lost 10 bases, and 20 bases stayed unmatched. CDR3 residues: CASSFSPGTGRGRSPLHF. CDR3 nucleotide sequence: TGTGCCAGCAGTTTCTCACCCGGGACAGGTCGTGGAAGGTCACCCCTCCACTTT.

This clonotype was counted between two and nine times. J is TRBJ2-3 and V is TRBV6-2 or TRBV6-3; D unclear. The V and J ends lost 6 bases and 1 base respectively, with 17 bases between them. The germline V gene has CDR1 MNHEY and CDR2 SVGEGT. The CDR3 covers 16 residues. The CDR3 nucleotides read TGTGCCAGCAGAACCCGGGTAGGACCCGGCACAGATACGCAGTATTTT. This codes for CASRTRVGPGTDTQYF.

This chain links TRBV12-3 or TRBV12-4 with TRBJ1-4, with D perhaps TRBD1 (6 bases). The CDR3 sequence is 15 residues long. The V end lost 3 bases, the J end lost 10 bases, and 18 bases lay between the germline ends. The CDR3 loop reads CASSFGGGAQRKLFF. As DNA, the CDR3 is TGTGCCAGCAGTTTCGGCGGGGGCGCCCAGAGAAAACTGTTTTTT.